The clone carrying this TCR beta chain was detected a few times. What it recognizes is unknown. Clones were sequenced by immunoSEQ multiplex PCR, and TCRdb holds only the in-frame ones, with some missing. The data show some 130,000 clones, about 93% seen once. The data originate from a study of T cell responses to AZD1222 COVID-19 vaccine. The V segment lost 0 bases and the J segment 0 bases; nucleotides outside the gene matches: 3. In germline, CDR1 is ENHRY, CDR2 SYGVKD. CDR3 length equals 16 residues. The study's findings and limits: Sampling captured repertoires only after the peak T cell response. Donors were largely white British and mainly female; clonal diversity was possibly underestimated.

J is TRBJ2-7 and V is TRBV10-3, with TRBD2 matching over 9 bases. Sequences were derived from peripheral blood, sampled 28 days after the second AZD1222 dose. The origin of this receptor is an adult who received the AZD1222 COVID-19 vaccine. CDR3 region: CAISESRGGLSYEQYF. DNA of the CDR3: TGTGCCATCAGTGAGTCGCGGGGGGGCCTCTCCTACGAGCAGTACTTC.